This T cell receptor beta chain originates from a study of blood T cell repertoires in COVID-19. Study information: Some COVID-19 samples were acute and others convalescent; all came from the United States, Italy and Spain.

This CDR3 is built from 12 residues. Trimming took off 6 bases at V and 3 bases at J, with 9 bases between the two ends. The germline V gene encodes CDR1 MGHDK and CDR2 SYGVNS. Data came from immunoSEQ multiplex PCR; TCRdb stores just in-frame clones and leaves some out. The sample has 390,000 or so clones, 80% to 90% seen once. This clone came up once. Material for sequencing was PBMCs or T cells enriched from blood (not recorded which). This clonotype was obtained from a man aged 18 to 30 who had recovered from COVID-19. This rearrangement joins TRBV25-1 to TRBJ2-7; no clear D gene. The CDR3 protein is CASSGPNYEQYF. In DNA, the CDR3 is TGTGCCAGCAGCGGTCCCAACTACGAGCAGTACTTC.